The entry that follows covers one TCR beta chain sequence. The sample originates from a study of cytomegalovirus exposure and HLA in healthy donors. CDR1 is SGHDT, CDR2 YYEEEE, per germline. Trimming removed 1 base from V and 12 bases from J, with 11 bases in between. The CDR3 is 12 residues long. PCR amplification relied on 60 Vbeta primers (plus 13 Jbeta primers). Here immunoSEQ multiplex PCR was the method, and the copy in TCRdb shows in-frame clones only, minus some. The sample lists around 230,000 clones, 82% occurring once. This clonotype originated in a man between 40 and 49 years old in good health and CMV-seropositive. J is TRBJ2-1 and V is TRBV5-6; D is possibly TRBD2 (7 bases). Sequenced material: PBMCs. CDR3: CASSLRGGRQFF. The CDR3 nucleotides read TGTGCCAGCAGCTTGAGGGGGGGTAGGCAGTTCTTC.